These T cell receptor beta chains were read from a single sample in a study of cytomegalovirus exposure and HLA in healthy donors. Assay used: immunoSEQ multiplex PCR; TCRdb lists only in-frame clones, some missing. Of 100,000 or so clones listed, about 79% are singletons. What was sequenced was PBMCs. Receptor source: a human donor in good health. CDR3s leave out the opening cysteine and the closing phenylalanine or tryptophan.

v_call | cdr3_aa
TRBV2 | ASSGLARQETQY
TRBV4-2 | ASSQDQSLDRDYEQY
TRBV5-6 | ASSLMGLAGGNTGELF
TRBV27 | ASPRDRVDNEQF
TRBV4-1 | ASSRSRDSLTDTQY
TRBV5-6 | ASSWLGTPSNTDTQY
TRBV4-1 | ASGQEPGHPYGYT
TRBV7-2 | ASRSRGGAGETQY
TRBV6-5 | ASSENSGNTIY
TRBV29-1 | SVEGGREETQY
TRBV29-1 | SVSYHTGELF
TRBV7-2 | ASTPSLGALNTEAF
TRBV2 | ASSVPSGMNTEAF
TRBV7-8 | ASSHPRHLPSGNTIY
TRBV4-1 | ASSLTPGLGGELF
TRBV13 | ASSPTGTGELF
TRBV5-8 | ASSFGSSPLH
TRBV4-3 | ASSQIGQGVGSPLH
TRBV29-1 | SVGQGNYGYT
TRBV29-1 | SVRGASEQY
TRBV30 | AWSNPPGGGYT
TRBV5-4 | ASSLGQDAVETQY
TRBV5-6 | ASSWGEARGQPQH
TRBV6-1 | ASSEILQETQY
TRBV29-1 | SVRVAVAYEQY
TRBV7-9 | ASSTTSGDVPRQETQY
TRBV11-2 | ASSSPGRRETQY
TRBV19 | ASSTSGYEKLF
TRBV27 | ASRPPTGDLGELF
TRBV11-2 | ASMGTSGRASYEQY
TRBV29-1 | SATRGADEQY
TRBV29-1 | SFIIGGSGEQY
TRBV6-1 | ASTPLAGGETQY
TRBV4-1 | ASSKGTGQGIYEQY
TRBV7-6 | ASSYGTSGTEQY
TRBV7-2 | ASSPGTDTQY
TRBV2 | ASSEEVAAGELF
TRBV5-5 | ASSLTGYEQY
TRBV7-8 | ASSSSGGPVNEQF
TRBV5-1 | ASGPGLAGVDTQY
TRBV18 | ASSPPYAGTYEQY
TRBV29-1 | SAYPGTGGSGANVLT
TRBV19 | ASSMGRGHWETQY
TRBV29-1 | SVYLDSFNEKLF
TRBV12-5 | ASGPGGPNTGELF
TRBV7-2 | ASLKGGLAEETQY